These 10 T cell receptor beta chains were all obtained from the same sample, sequenced in a study of blood T cell repertoires in COVID-19. Profiled with immunoSEQ multiplex PCR; TCRdb holds only in-frame clones, not every one. Altogether about 130,000 clones are present, 60% to 75% being singletons, with the ten largest covering around 1.8%. Material: peripheral blood. The receptor set was obtained from a woman between 65 and 79 years old with acute or convalescent COVID-19.

In its sample, this clone was seen many times. This chain connects TRBV5-1 to TRBJ2-5; 7 positions match TRBD2. The CDR3 is 16 residues long. Trimming cost V 3 bases and J 6 bases; bases outside gene matches: 14. Germline V gene sequence: CDR1 SGHRS, CDR2 YFSETQ. CDR3 amino acids: CASSWGGGIGQQTQYF. The CDR3 DNA follows: TGCGCCAGCAGCTGGGGGGGAGGAATTGGGCAACAGACCCAGTACTTC.

This chain links TRBV19 with TRBJ2-5, with TRBD2 matching 14 bases. The J segment lost 5 bases and the V segment lost 5 bases, leaving 16 bases of the junction unmatched. Germline V gene sequence: CDR1 LNHDA, CDR2 SQIVND (reference sequence). The CDR3 sequence is 19 residues long. The CDR3 bases are TGTGCCAGTAGTCCCCGGCCGGGACTAGCGGGGGCCCTAGGGGAGACCCAGTACTTC. This translates into CASSPRPGLAGALGETQYF.

Here the CDR3 DNA reads TGTGCCAGCAGCTTCGCAGGGGATACAACTAATGAAAAACTGTTTTTT. This codes for CASSFAGDTTNEKLFF. The V gene is TRBV5-6, the J gene TRBJ1-4; maybe TRBD1 (6 bases). This CDR3 contains 16 residues. With 2 bases removed from V and 0 bases from J, the gap between germline ends came to 11 bases. The V gene's germline CDR1 is SGHDT and CDR2 YYEEEE. The whole variable domain, filled in from reference TRBV5-6 and TRBJ1-4, reads DAGVTQSPTHLIKTRGQQVTLRCSPKSGHDTVSWYQQALGQGPQFIFQYYEEEERQRGNFPDRFSGHQFPNYSSELNVNALLLGDSALYLCASSFAGDTTNEKLFFGSGTQLSVL.

The rearrangement uses TRBV21-1 and TRBJ2-7; the table assigns TRBD2, which was not confirmed against the DNA. TRBV21-1 corresponds to a pseudogene. The CDR3 is made up of 14 amino acids. The CDR3 here is CASSNREKYYEQYF. CDR3 DNA sequence: TGTGCCAGCAGCAACCGGGAGAAGTACTACGAGCAGTACTTC.

This clone was detected ten times or more. The gene calls are TRBV4-2 and TRBJ1-2; TRBD1 aligns across 7 bases. Germline CDR1 LGHNA, CDR2 YNFKEQ. The CDR3 consists of 14 residues. With 5 bases clipped from V and 6 bases from J, the junction kept 9 bases outside the gene matches. The CDR3, as DNA: TGTGCCAGCAGCAACGACAGGGAAGGACATGGCTACACCTTC. It specifies CASSNDREGHGYTF.

The CDR3 DNA follows: TGTGCCAGCAGTTTATCCACAGGGGGCGATGGCTACACCTTC. Translating gives CASSLSTGGDGYTF. The chain links TRBV27 to TRBJ1-2; 9 bases line up with TRBD1. The V segment lost 0 bases and the J segment 6 bases; nucleotides outside the gene matches: 2. The CDR3 spans 14 residues. The germline V gene encodes CDR1 MNHEY and CDR2 SMNVEV (reference sequence).

The rearrangement joins TRBV6-5 to TRBJ1-2, with D possibly TRBD1 on 6 matching bases. Germline CDR1 MNHEY, CDR2 SVGAGI. V dropped 0 bases and J dropped 10 bases, with 12 bases sitting between them. CDR3 length equals 13 residues. The CDR3 DNA follows: TGTGCCAGCAGTTACTCGACAGGTCTCGACTACACCTTC. Translating gives CASSYSTGLDYTF.

V is TRBV19 and J is TRBJ1-2; D is possibly TRBD1 (6 bases). V was cut by 7 bases and J by 2 bases, with 11 bases left in between. The germline CDR1 and CDR2 sequences are LNHDA and SQIVND (reference sequence). The CDR3 contains 13 residues. In DNA form, the CDR3 reads TGTGCCAGTACCCAGGGGACCAACTATGGCTACACCTTC. This gives the protein CASTQGTNYGYTF.

V and J are TRBV3-1 (or the pseudogene TRBV3-2) and TRBJ1-5; D is perhaps TRBD1 (5 bases). This CDR3 is 14 amino acids long. Trimming removed 4 bases from V and 3 bases from J, with 10 bases in between. CDR1 LGHDT and CDR2 YNNKEL come from the germline V gene (reference sequence). Written as DNA, the CDR3 is TGTGCCAGCAGCCCTATGACAGCCAATCAGCCCCAGCATTTT. Translation: CASSPMTANQPQHF.

The rearrangement uses TRBV6-6 and TRBJ1-1; TRBD1 aligns across 7 bases. Germline V gives CDR1 MNHNY, CDR2 SVGAGI (reference sequence). The CDR3 covers 14 residues. V was pared by 4 bases and J by 5 bases, with 7 bases of the junction left unmatched. The CDR3 sequence is CASSSQGEDTEAFF. DNA for the CDR3: TGTGCCAGCAGTTCGCAGGGGGAGGATACTGAAGCTTTCTTT.